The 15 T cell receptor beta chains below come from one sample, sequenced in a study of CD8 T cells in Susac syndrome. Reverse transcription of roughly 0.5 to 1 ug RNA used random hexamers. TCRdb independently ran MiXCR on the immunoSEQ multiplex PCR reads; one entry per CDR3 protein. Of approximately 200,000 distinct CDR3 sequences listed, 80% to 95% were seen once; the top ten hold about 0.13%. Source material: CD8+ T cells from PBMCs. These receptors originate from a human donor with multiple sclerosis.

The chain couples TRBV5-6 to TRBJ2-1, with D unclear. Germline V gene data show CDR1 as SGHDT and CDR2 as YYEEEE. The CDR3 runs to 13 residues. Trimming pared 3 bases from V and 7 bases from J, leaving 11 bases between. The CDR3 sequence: CASSWTDANEQFF. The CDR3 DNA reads TGTGCCAGCAGCTGGACGGACGCGAATGAGCAGTTCTTC.

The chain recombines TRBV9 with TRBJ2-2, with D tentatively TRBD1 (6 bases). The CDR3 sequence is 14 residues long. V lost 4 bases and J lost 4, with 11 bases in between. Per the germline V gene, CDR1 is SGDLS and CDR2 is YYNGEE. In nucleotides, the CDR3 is TGTGCCAGCAGCCCTACAGGGTCCACCGGGGAGCTGTTTTTT. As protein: CASSPTGSTGELFF.

CDR3 amino acids: CSARTGDHGELFF. In DNA, the CDR3 is TGCAGTGCTCGGACAGGGGACCACGGGGAGCTGTTTTTT. The rearrangement links TRBV20-1 to TRBJ2-2, with 9 bases matching TRBD1. Germline trimming cut 5 bases from V and 7 bases from J; bases unmatched to any gene: 5. The CDR3 contains 13 residues. In germline, CDR1 is DFQATT, CDR2 SNEGSKA (reference sequence).

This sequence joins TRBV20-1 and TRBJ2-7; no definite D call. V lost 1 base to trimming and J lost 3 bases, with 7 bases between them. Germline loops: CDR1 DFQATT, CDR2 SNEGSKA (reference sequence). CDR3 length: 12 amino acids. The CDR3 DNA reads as TGCAGTGCTAGAGTGGCTAGCTACGAGCAGTACTTC. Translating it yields CSARVASYEQYF.

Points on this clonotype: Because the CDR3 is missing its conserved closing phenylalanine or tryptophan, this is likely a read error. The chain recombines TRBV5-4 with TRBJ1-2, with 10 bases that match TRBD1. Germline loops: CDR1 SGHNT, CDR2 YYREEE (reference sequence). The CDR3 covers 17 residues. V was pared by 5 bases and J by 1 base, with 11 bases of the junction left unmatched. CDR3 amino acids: CASSLTGQGSVNYGYTL. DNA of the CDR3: TGTGCCAGCAGTTTGACGGGACAGGGGAGCGTTAACTATGGCTACACCCTC.

The CDR3 nucleotides are TGTGCCAGCAGTAAACAACAGGGGAAGCAGTACTTC. Translated: CASSKQQGKQYF. This chain links TRBV6-2 or TRBV6-3 with TRBJ2-7, with 7 positions matching TRBD1. V dropped 5 bases and J dropped 8; count of bases not matched to a gene: 6. Germline CDR1 reads MNHEY; CDR2 reads SVGEGT. This CDR3 contains 12 residues.

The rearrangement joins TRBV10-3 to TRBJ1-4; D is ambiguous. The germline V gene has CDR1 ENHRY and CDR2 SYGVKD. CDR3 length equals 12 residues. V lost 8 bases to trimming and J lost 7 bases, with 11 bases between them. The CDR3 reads CAIGDIGEKLFF. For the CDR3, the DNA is TGTGCCATCGGGGATATTGGTGAAAAACTGTTTTTT.

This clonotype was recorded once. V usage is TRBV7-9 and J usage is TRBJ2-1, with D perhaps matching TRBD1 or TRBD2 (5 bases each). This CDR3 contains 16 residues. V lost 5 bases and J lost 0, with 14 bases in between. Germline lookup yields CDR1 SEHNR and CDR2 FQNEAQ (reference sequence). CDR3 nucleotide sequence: TGTGCCAGCAGCCCGGATGGGGGAAGCTCCTACAATGAGCAGTTCTTC. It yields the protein CASSPDGGSSYNEQFF. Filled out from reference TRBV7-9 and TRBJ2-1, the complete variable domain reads DTGVSQNPRHKITKRGQNVTFRCDPISEHNRLYWYRQTLGQGPEFLTYFQNEAQLEKSRLLSDRFSAERPKGSFSTLEIQRTEQGDSAMYLCASSPDGGSSYNEQFFGPGTRLTVL.

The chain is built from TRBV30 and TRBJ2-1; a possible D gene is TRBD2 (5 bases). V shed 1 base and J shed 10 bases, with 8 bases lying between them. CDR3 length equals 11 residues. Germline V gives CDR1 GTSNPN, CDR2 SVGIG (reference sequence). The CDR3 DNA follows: TGTGCCTGGAGTGACGGGGAGGAGCAGTTCTTC. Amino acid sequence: CAWSDGEEQFF.

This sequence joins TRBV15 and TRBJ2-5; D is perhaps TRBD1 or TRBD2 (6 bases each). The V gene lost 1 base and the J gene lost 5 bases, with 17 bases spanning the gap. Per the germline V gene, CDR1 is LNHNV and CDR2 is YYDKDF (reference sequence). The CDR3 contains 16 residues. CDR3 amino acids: CATSRGKGGKRETQYF. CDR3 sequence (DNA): TGTGCCACCAGCAGAGGGAAGGGGGGCAAAAGGGAGACCCAGTACTTC.

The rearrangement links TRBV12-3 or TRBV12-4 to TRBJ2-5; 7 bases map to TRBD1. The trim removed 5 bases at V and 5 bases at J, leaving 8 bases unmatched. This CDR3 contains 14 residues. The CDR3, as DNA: TGTGCCAGCAGTAGGACAGGCATGGCCGAGACCCAGTACTTC. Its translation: CASSRTGMAETQYF.

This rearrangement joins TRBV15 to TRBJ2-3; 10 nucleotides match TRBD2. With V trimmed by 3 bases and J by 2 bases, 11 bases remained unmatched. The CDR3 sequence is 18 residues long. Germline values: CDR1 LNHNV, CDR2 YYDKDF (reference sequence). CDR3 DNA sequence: TGTGCCACCAGCAGCCTTCGTTATCTAGCGGGGGACACAGATACGCAGTATTTT. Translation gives CATSSLRYLAGDTDTQYF.

CDR3 coding DNA: TGTGCCACCAGCAGAGACCAGACCACAGATACGCAGTATTTT. Protein product: CATSRDQTTDTQYF. V is TRBV15 and J is TRBJ2-3; no definite D call. This CDR3 spans 14 amino acids. With 0 bases removed from V and 2 bases from J, the gap between germline ends came to 6 bases. Germline V gene sequence: CDR1 LNHNV, CDR2 YYDKDF (reference sequence).

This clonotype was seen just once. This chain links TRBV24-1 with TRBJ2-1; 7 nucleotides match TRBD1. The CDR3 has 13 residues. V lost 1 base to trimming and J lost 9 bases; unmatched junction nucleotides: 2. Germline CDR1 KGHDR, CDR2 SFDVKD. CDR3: CATSDFGQAEQFF. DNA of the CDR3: TGTGCCACCAGTGATTTTGGACAGGCTGAGCAGTTCTTC.

CDR3 sequence reads: CASSYHGTGRRNTGELFF. CDR3 nucleotides: TGTGCCAGCAGTTACCATGGGACAGGGAGGAGGAACACCGGGGAGCTGTTTTTT. V is TRBV6-5 and J is TRBJ2-2; 9 bases map to TRBD1. Germline values: CDR1 MNHEY, CDR2 SVGAGI. The CDR3 length is 18 residues. V shed 2 bases and J 1 base; nucleotides not matched to a gene: 8.